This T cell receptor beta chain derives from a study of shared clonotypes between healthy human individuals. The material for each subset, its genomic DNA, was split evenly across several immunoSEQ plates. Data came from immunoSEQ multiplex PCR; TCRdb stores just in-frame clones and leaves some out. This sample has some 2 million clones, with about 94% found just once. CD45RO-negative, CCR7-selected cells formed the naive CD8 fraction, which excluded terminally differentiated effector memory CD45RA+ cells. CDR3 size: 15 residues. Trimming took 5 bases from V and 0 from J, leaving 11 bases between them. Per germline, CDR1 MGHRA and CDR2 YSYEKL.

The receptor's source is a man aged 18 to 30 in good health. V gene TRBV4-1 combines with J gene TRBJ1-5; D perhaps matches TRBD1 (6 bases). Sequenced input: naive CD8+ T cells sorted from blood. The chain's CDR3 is CASSTGQFSNQPQHF. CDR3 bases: TGCGCCAGCAGCACCGGACAGTTTAGCAATCAGCCCCAGCATTTT.